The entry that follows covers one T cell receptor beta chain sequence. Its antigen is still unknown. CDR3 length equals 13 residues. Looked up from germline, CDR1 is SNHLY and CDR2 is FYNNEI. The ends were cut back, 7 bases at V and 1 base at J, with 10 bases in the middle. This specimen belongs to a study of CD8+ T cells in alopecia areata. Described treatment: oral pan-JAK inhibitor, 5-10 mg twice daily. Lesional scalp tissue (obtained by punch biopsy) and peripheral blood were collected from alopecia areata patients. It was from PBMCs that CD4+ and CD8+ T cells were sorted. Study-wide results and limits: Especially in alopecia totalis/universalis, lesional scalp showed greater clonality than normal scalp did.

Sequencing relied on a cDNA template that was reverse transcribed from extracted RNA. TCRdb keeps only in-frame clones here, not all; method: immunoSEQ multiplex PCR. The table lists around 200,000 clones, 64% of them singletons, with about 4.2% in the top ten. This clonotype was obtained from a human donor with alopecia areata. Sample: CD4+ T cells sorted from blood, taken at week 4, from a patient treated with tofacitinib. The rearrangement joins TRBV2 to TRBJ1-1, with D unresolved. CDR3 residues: CASNQEPNTEAFF. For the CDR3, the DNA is TGTGCCAGCAATCAGGAACCGAACACTGAAGCTTTCTTT.